This T cell receptor beta chain was captured by sequencing in a study of naive and memory T cell subsets. This clonotype was observed a handful of times. Four PCR rounds used nested alpha and beta constant region primers plus the SP2 primer. TCRdb ran MiXCR on the 5' RACE reads and lists one entry per CDR3 protein. The sample includes roughly 56,000 distinct CDR3 sequences, 7.2% of them seen just once. An oligonucleotide containing a UMI was ligated to the 3' end of TCR cDNA. Losses at the gene ends were 4 bases for V and 1 base for J; bases not matched to a gene: 2. In germline, CDR1 is LGHDT, CDR2 YNNKEL (reference sequence). The CDR3 has 16 amino acids.

This sequence was found in a male donor in good health. The chain employs TRBV3-1 and TRBJ2-1, with TRBD2 matching over 12 bases. The CDR3 coding sequence is TGTGCCAGCAGCCGGACTAGCGGGGAGTCCTACAATGAGCAGTTCTTC. It encodes CASSRTSGESYNEQFF.